The 20 T cell receptor beta chains below all came from one sample that was sequenced in a study of blood T cells in healthy people across ages. Using a J-beta primer mix together with a sample-barcoded 5' primer, a second PCR was run for about 6 to 11 cycles. One entry per CDR3 protein, called by TCRdb with MiXCR from the 5' RACE reads. This sample yields approximately 1,000,000 distinct CDR3 sequences, of which under 40% are seen a single time; around 13% belongs to the top ten. The specimen was blood. Every receptor here comes from a man aged 18-30 years in good health.

The V call is TRBV11-2, the J call TRBJ2-4; tentatively, D is TRBD1 (5 bases). The germline gives CDR1 SGHAT, CDR2 FQNNGV. Between the trimmed V and J ends, which lost 2 bases and 5 bases, there was a span of 7 bases. CDR3 size: 13 residues. CDR3 coding DNA: TGTGCCAGCAGCTTATCCAGGGAAAACATTCAGTACTTC. The encoded protein is CASSLSRENIQYF.

CDR3 residues: CATSRDPGSSSAKNIQYF. The CDR3 nucleotides read TGTGCCACCAGCAGAGACCCGGGAAGCTCATCAGCCAAAAACATTCAGTACTTC. J is TRBJ2-4 and V is TRBV15; D perhaps matches TRBD2 (5 bases). The CDR3 totals 18 residues. CDR1 is LNHNV and CDR2 is YYDKDF in the germline V gene (reference sequence). Deletions cut 0 bases from V and 0 bases from J, with 15 bases between. Full variable domain (remainder filled in from reference TRBV15 and TRBJ2-4): DAMVIQNPRYQVTQFGKPVTLSCSQTLNHNVMYWYQQKSSQAPKLLFHYYDKDFNNEADTPDNFQSRRPNTSFCFLDIRSPGLGDTAMYLCATSRDPGSSSAKNIQYFGAGTRLSVL.

This clonotype was seen a few times. The chain is built from TRBV9 and TRBJ1-1; 9 bases align to TRBD1. Germline V gene sequence: CDR1 SGDLS, CDR2 YYNGEE. This CDR3 has 15 amino acids. The V segment lost 2 bases and the J segment 5 bases; nucleotides outside the gene matches: 7. CDR3 DNA sequence: TGTGCCAGCAGCGTCACAGGGGGCGCAGGTACTGAAGCTTTCTTT. Amino acid sequence: CASSVTGGAGTEAFF.

This clonotype was seen a handful of times. The chain's CDR3 is CSARDRGNNEKLFF. The DNA for the CDR3 is TGCAGTGCTAGGGATCGGGGGAATAATGAAAAACTGTTTTTT. The chain couples TRBV20-1 to TRBJ1-4; possibly TRBD1 for D (5 bases). The V end was cut by 3 bases, the J end by 4 bases, with 12 bases between. This CDR3 is 14 amino acids long. CDR1 and CDR2 from the germline V gene are DFQATT and SNEGSKA (reference sequence).

This clonotype has a handful of counts. The gene calls are TRBV29-1 and TRBJ2-3; 11 positions agree with TRBD2. The CDR3 sequence is 15 residues long. Germline V gives CDR1 SQVTM, CDR2 ANQGSEA. V lost 6 bases to trimming and J lost 4 bases; unmatched junction nucleotides: 9. The CDR3 is CSVSTSGGPPDTQYF. CDR3 coding DNA: TGCAGCGTCTCTACTAGCGGGGGCCCCCCAGATACGCAGTATTTT.

This clonotype was seen more than once but under ten times. The rearrangement links TRBV27 to TRBJ2-7; perhaps D is TRBD1 or TRBD2 (5 bases each). The CDR3 totals 15 residues. The V end lost 1 base, the J end lost 0 bases, and 10 bases lay between the germline ends. Germline values: CDR1 MNHEY, CDR2 SMNVEV (reference sequence). In DNA form, the CDR3 reads TGTGCCAGCAGTTTATTGGGGGAGAGCTCCTACGAGCAGTACTTC. Amino acid sequence: CASSLLGESSYEQYF.

This clonotype was detected only a few times. V and J are TRBV20-1 and TRBJ2-7; possible D gene TRBD1, 6 bases. Between the trimmed V and J ends, which lost 8 bases and 0 bases, there was a span of 14 bases. CDR3 length: 13 residues. Germline assignment: CDR1 DFQATT and CDR2 SNEGSKA (reference sequence). The CDR3 DNA reads TGCAGTACCCTTGACAGGCTCTCCTACGAGCAGTACTTC. Protein product: CSTLDRLSYEQYF.

This clonotype has a handful of counts. V is TRBV5-1 and J is TRBJ2-5, with 11 bases matching TRBD1. The CDR3 totals 15 residues. J was trimmed by 5 bases and V by 0 bases; bases with no gene match: 3. Germline CDR1 is SGHRS and CDR2 is YFSETQ. CDR3 sequence: CASSLGTGGRETQYF. For the CDR3, the DNA is TGCGCCAGCAGCTTGGGGACAGGGGGCAGGGAGACCCAGTACTTC.

This clonotype has just a few counts. The genes are TRBV6-2 or TRBV6-3 and TRBJ1-5; D unresolved. The CDR3 has 13 residues. The V end was cut by 6 bases, the J end by 9 bases, with 15 bases between. CDR1 and CDR2 (germline): MNHEY, SVGEGT. The CDR3 DNA sequence: TGTGCCAGCAGACCCGACCGCCATGGGCCCCAGCATTTT. This sequence encodes CASRPDRHGPQHF.

This clonotype appeared a few times. This CDR3 reads CSVGQSDGYTF. For the CDR3, the DNA is TGCAGCGTTGGACAGAGCGATGGCTACACCTTC. This chain joins TRBV29-1 and TRBJ1-2; D perhaps matches TRBD1 (5 bases). V lost 4 bases and J lost 6, with 9 bases in between. This CDR3 is 11 amino acids long. CDR1 SQVTM and CDR2 ANQGSEA come from the germline V gene.

This clonotype has just a few counts. The genes are TRBV25-1 and TRBJ2-5; TRBD2 aligns across 11 bases. CDR3 length: 15 amino acids. Losses at the gene ends were 7 bases for V and 0 bases for J; bases not matched to a gene: 4. Germline V lookup: CDR1 MGHDK, CDR2 SYGVNS. The CDR3 bases are TGTGCCAGCACTTTGGGACTAGCGGACCAAGAGACCCAGTACTTC. Protein sequence: CASTLGLADQETQYF.

The chain couples TRBV6-1 to TRBJ1-2; the D gene is possibly TRBD1 (5 bases). This CDR3 is 14 amino acids long. Germline CDR1 and CDR2: MNHNS and SASEGT. Trimming removed 6 bases from V and 1 base from J, with 12 bases in between. The CDR3 DNA reads TGTGCCAGCAGAGGGGACCGACTTAACTATGGCTACACCTTC. This codes for CASRGDRLNYGYTF.

The chain links TRBV3-1 to TRBJ2-1; possibly TRBD2 for D (5 bases). The germline V gene encodes CDR1 LGHDT and CDR2 YNNKEL (reference sequence). The CDR3 is 14 residues long. V was cut by 4 bases and J by 8 bases, with 15 bases left in between. CDR3 residues: CASSRGPSRDEQFF. CDR3 nucleotides: TGTGCCAGCAGCCGCGGGCCCTCCCGGGATGAGCAGTTCTTC.

This clonotype came up a few times. V is TRBV20-1 and J is TRBJ2-1, with 7 bases matching TRBD2. Germline V gene sequence: CDR1 DFQATT, CDR2 SNEGSKA (reference sequence). Germline trimming cut 5 bases from V and 5 bases from J; bases unmatched to any gene: 21. This CDR3 is 18 amino acids long. The CDR3 protein is CSAGGELETALWDNEQFF. The DNA of the CDR3 is TGCAGTGCTGGGGGGGAGTTGGAAACAGCCCTTTGGGACAATGAGCAGTTCTTC.

This clonotype was detected a few times. The V gene is TRBV12-3 or TRBV12-4, the J gene TRBJ1-5; D unclear. The V end was cut by 7 bases, the J end by 4 bases, with 8 bases between. This CDR3 has 12 amino acids. The CDR3 coding sequence is TGTGCCAGCACCACAGCTAATCAGCCCCAGCATTTT. Translating it yields CASTTANQPQHF.

The chain couples TRBV9 to TRBJ2-1; D assignment may be TRBD1 or TRBD2 (5 bases each). The germline V gene has CDR1 SGDLS and CDR2 YYNGEE. Deletions cut 4 bases from V and 3 bases from J, with 14 bases between. This CDR3 is built from 15 residues. The CDR3 here is CASSPEGQVYNEQFF. CDR3 nucleotide sequence: TGTGCCAGCAGCCCCGAGGGGCAGGTCTACAATGAGCAGTTCTTC.

This chain uses TRBV21-1 with TRBJ2-2; the table names TRBD1, a call not compared with the DNA. TRBV21-1 has pseudogene status. The CDR3 has 14 amino acids. CDR3 nucleotide sequence: TGTGCCAGCACCCCAAAAGGGGGCTCCGGGGAGCTGTTTTTT. This translates into CASTPKGGSGELFF.

The rearrangement joins TRBV7-2 to TRBJ1-2, with D tentatively TRBD1 (5 bases). The CDR3 consists of 16 residues. V gave up 1 base and J gave up 2 bases, with 14 bases separating them. Germline V gene lookup returns CDR1 SGHTA and CDR2 FQGNSA. The CDR3 sequence is CASSLEAGGGNYGYTF. CDR3 DNA sequence: TGTGCCAGCAGCTTAGAAGCCGGTGGGGGGAACTATGGCTACACCTTC.

Comment on this clonotype: One base away lies a much larger clone, so this may be a sequencing read error. The V call is TRBV29-1, the J call TRBJ1-2; 8 nucleotides match TRBD1. V lost 7 bases and J lost 4; bases outside the gene matches: 8. CDR3 length equals 13 residues. The germline CDR1 and CDR2 sequences are SQVTM and ANQGSEA. The CDR3 DNA reads as TGCAGCGCGTACAGGGGGGGCGGCTATGGCTACACCTTC. Protein product: CSAYRGGGYGYTF.

This clonotype was seen a handful of times. The chain joins TRBV7-3 to TRBJ2-1; D gene ambiguous. The CDR3 consists of 13 residues. Germline lookup yields CDR1 SGHTA and CDR2 FQGTGA. Between the trimmed V and J ends, which lost 2 bases and 6 bases, there was a span of 8 bases. CDR3 coding DNA: TGTGCCAGCAGCTTAGCAACTCGCAATGAGCAGTTCTTC. This encodes CASSLATRNEQFF.